This T cell receptor beta chain appears in the sequencing data of a study of T cells after yellow fever vaccination. Overall study context: Preparing low-cell-number fractions relied on SMART-Seq v4 Ultra Low Input.

Trimming took off 5 bases at V and 5 bases at J, with 4 bases between the two ends. The CDR3 is made up of 12 amino acids. Germline CDR1 is SEHNR and CDR2 is FQNEAQ (reference sequence). General observations from the study: Highly abundant clonotypes carried over from the bulk population could end up in FACS-sorted repertoires as contaminants.

Universal primer sites and UMIs were introduced during 5'RACE template-switching synthesis of TCR cDNA. TCRdb re-called the 5' RACE reads through MiXCR, storing one row per CDR3 protein. The data show a few hundred thousand distinct CDR3 sequences, with about 17% seen just once and roughly a sixth held by the top ten. This clonotype was seen a few times. The antigen is not known. The chain has TRBV7-9 and TRBJ1-6, with no clear D. The clonotype comes from a man aged 18 to 30 who received the YFV17D yellow fever vaccine. The material sequenced was PBMCs, taken about 5 days after the first yellow fever vaccination. CDR3 sequence (DNA): TGTGCCAGCAGCCGCAATAATTCACCCCTCCACTTT. Residues: CASSRNNSPLHF.